These 13 T cell receptor beta chains came from one sample sequenced in a study of blood T cell repertoires in COVID-19. Assay: immunoSEQ multiplex PCR; the TCRdb copy retains only in-frame clones and omits some. The data contain 130,000 to 150,000 clones, 80% to 90% of them singletons. Sequencing was done on a sample of peripheral blood. The receptors shown here come from a man in his 60s with active or convalescent COVID-19.

The gene calls are TRBV7-2 and TRBJ1-6; no definite D call. This CDR3 spans 13 amino acids. Germline CDR1 SGHTA, CDR2 FQGNSA. Deletions cut 5 bases from V and 9 bases from J, with 11 bases between. The CDR3 DNA is TGTGCCAGCAGCCCGCCCGCCAGTTCACCCCTCCACTTT. Translating it yields CASSPPASSPLHF.

The gene calls are TRBV18 and TRBJ2-1; 7 bases map to TRBD1. Unmatched junction bases numbered 6, after V lost 5 bases and J lost 8 bases. CDR3 length: 13 residues. Germline V gene data show CDR1 as KGHSH and CDR2 as LQKENI. The CDR3 bases are TGTGCCAGCTCAACGACAGGGAGCCATGAGCAGTTCTTC. It encodes CASSTTGSHEQFF.

The CDR3 DNA is TGTGCCAGCAGAAGGGACAGGTATAGCACAGATACGCAGTATTTT. Translated, it gives CASRRDRYSTDTQYF. The rearrangement uses TRBV11-3 and TRBJ2-3; TRBD1 agrees at 8 bases. The junction had 5 bases not matched to a gene; V was cut back by 6 bases and J by 0 bases. The germline gives CDR1 SGHNT, CDR2 YENEEA. The CDR3 has 15 residues. Full variable domain (missing parts from reference TRBV11-3 and TRBJ2-3): EAGVVQSPRYKIIEKKQPVAFWCNPISGHNTLYWYLQNLGQGPELLIRYENEEAVDDSQLPKDRFSAERLKGVDSTLKIQPAELGDSAVYLCASRRDRYSTDTQYFGPGTRLTVL.

Only one count was recorded for this clone. The chain combines TRBV3-1 (or the pseudogene TRBV3-2) with TRBJ2-7; D is possibly TRBD2 (5 bases). Trimming shortened V by 1 base and J by 3 bases, and 7 bases separated the two germline ends. This CDR3 comprises 13 residues. Germline V lookup: CDR1 LGHDT, CDR2 YNNKEL (reference sequence). The CDR3 spells CASSQGGGYEQYF. For the CDR3, the DNA is TGTGCCAGCAGCCAAGGCGGAGGCTACGAGCAGTACTTC.

V usage is TRBV5-6 and J usage is TRBJ2-1; tentative D call: TRBD2 (6 bases). The CDR3 runs 14 residues. Germline V gene data show CDR1 as SGHDT and CDR2 as YYEEEE. The ends were cut back, 4 bases at V and 3 bases at J, with 11 bases in the middle. CDR3 sequence reads: CASSDGTGYNEQFF. In nucleotides, the CDR3 is TGTGCCAGCAGCGACGGGACTGGCTACAATGAGCAGTTCTTC.

This clone appeared a few times. V is TRBV2 and J is TRBJ2-2; no firm D call. CDR1 is SNHLY, CDR2 FYNNEI, per germline. Trimming stripped 4 bases from V and 0 bases from J, with 6 bases between. This CDR3 has 14 residues. The CDR3 DNA is TGTGCCAGCAGTGTTATGTCGAACACCGGGGAGCTGTTTTTT. Translating gives CASSVMSNTGELFF.

The genes are TRBV18 and TRBJ2-7; D is undetermined. The length of the CDR3 is 14 residues. V lost 4 bases, J lost 2 bases, and 12 bases lay in between. In germline, CDR1 is KGHSH, CDR2 LQKENI. The CDR3, as DNA: TGTGCCAGCTCACTATCGCCAGATCCCTACGAGCAGTACGTC. Residues: CASSLSPDPYEQYV.

This sequence joins TRBV6-2 or TRBV6-3 and TRBJ2-1; weak D call: TRBD1 (5 bases). The length of the CDR3 is 18 residues. V was cut by 4 bases and J by 7 bases, with 26 bases left in between. Germline V CDR1 and CDR2: MNHEY, SVGEGT. The CDR3 sequence: CASSSERTTVVPWNEQFF. In DNA, the CDR3 is TGTGCCAGCAGTTCCGAACGAACGACAGTCGTCCCTTGGAATGAGCAGTTCTTC.

The chain joins TRBV6-5 to TRBJ2-5; possible D gene TRBD2, 7 bases. Germline V gene sequence: CDR1 MNHEY, CDR2 SVGAGI. The CDR3 has 13 amino acids. Trimming took 6 bases from V and 4 from J, leaving 12 bases between them. The CDR3 DNA reads TGTGCCAGCAGCCGAGGGGGGGTAGAGACCCAGTACTTC. Its translation is CASSRGGVETQYF.

CDR3 amino acids: CAWSRLQLEGEQFF. DNA of the CDR3: TGTGCCTGGAGCCGACTTCAACTGGAGGGTGAGCAGTTCTTC. This chain links TRBV30 with TRBJ2-1; maybe TRBD2 (6 bases). From germline, CDR1 is GTSNPN and CDR2 SVGIG (reference sequence). V was cut by 3 bases and J by 9 bases, with 18 bases left in between. The CDR3 is 14 amino acids.

This chain connects TRBV24-1 to TRBJ2-3; 10 bases line up with TRBD1. The V and J ends lost 5 bases and 5 bases, in that order; junction bases with no gene match: 6. The germline CDR1 and CDR2 sequences are KGHDR and SFDVKD. The CDR3 totals 15 residues. CDR3 nucleotide sequence: TGTGCCACCAGTGCGGGACAGGGGCTGAGAGATACGCAGTATTTT. It is translated as CATSAGQGLRDTQYF.

V is TRBV30 and J is TRBJ2-3, with TRBD1 matching 7 bases. The germline V gene encodes CDR1 GTSNPN and CDR2 SVGIG (reference sequence). The CDR3 is 15 residues long. J lost 9 bases, V lost 5 bases, and 17 bases had no gene match. CDR3 sequence: CAWDRAGTAKRTQYF. The CDR3 nucleotides are TGTGCCTGGGACCGAGCCGGGACAGCGAAAAGGACGCAGTATTTT.

J is TRBJ1-3 and V is TRBV14, with TRBD1 identical over 7 bases. Germline CDR1 and CDR2: SGHDN and FVKESK. The CDR3 sequence is 15 residues long. The junction had 5 bases not matched to a gene; V was cut back by 4 bases and J by 2 bases. CDR3 residues: CASSRGTGAGNTIYF. CDR3 nucleotide sequence: TGTGCCAGCAGCCGGGGAACAGGGGCTGGAAACACCATATATTTT.